These 30 T cell receptor beta chains were all obtained from the same sample, sequenced in a study of early T cells in non-severe SARS-CoV-2 infection. TCRdb reanalysed the 5' RACE reads using MiXCR and keeps one entry per CDR3 protein. The repertoire consists of roughly 60,000 distinct CDR3 sequences, with approximately 5.6% occurring once and the leading ten covering 6% to 7%. The sequencing sample was made of whole blood. The receptors come from an adult who was a healthcare worker with PCR-confirmed SARS-CoV-2 infection or an uninfected control (not recorded which).

This clonotype was found many times. V gene TRBV12-3 or TRBV12-4 combines with J gene TRBJ1-1; D is undetermined. The V gene lost 3 bases and the J gene lost 0 bases, with 8 bases spanning the gap. The CDR3 contains 14 residues. In DNA, the CDR3 is TGTGCCAGCAGTTTTCAGGCTTTGAACACTGAAGCTTTCTTT. As protein: CASSFQALNTEAFF.

This clonotype occurred many times. This chain uses TRBV24-1 with TRBJ1-5; possible D gene TRBD1, 5 bases. The CDR3 loop spans 15 amino acids. Germline V CDR1 and CDR2: KGHDR, SFDVKD. V was clipped by 3 bases and J by 6 bases, with 14 bases between them. The CDR3 DNA sequence: TGTGCCACCAGTGATAGGGGACGGTATCGTCAGCCCCAGCATTTT. This codes for CATSDRGRYRQPQHF.

There are a few counts of this clonotype. The chain links TRBV6-2 or TRBV6-3 to TRBJ1-5; D gene unclear. The CDR3 runs to 15 residues. Germline V CDR1 and CDR2: MNHEY, SVGEGT. Trimming took off 0 bases at V and 3 bases at J, with 9 bases between the two ends. The CDR3 DNA sequence: TGTGCCAGCAGTTACTCGAGCGGTGACAATCAGCCCCAGCATTTT. Amino acid sequence: CASSYSSGDNQPQHF.

This clonotype was recorded many times. The gene calls are TRBV27 and TRBJ1-1, with D possibly being TRBD1 (6 bases). Trimming took 6 bases from V and 1 from J, leaving 18 bases between them. The CDR3 length is 16 residues. The germline gives CDR1 MNHEY, CDR2 SMNVEV (reference sequence). In nucleotides, the CDR3 is TGTGCCAGCAGGACACAGGGATTAAGGCAGAACACTGAAGCTTTCTTT. Protein: CASRTQGLRQNTEAFF.

This clonotype was seen many times. The V and J genes are TRBV11-3 and TRBJ2-3; possibly TRBD1 or TRBD2 for D (5 bases each). Germline lookup yields CDR1 SGHNT and CDR2 YENEEA. Trimming pared 1 base from V and 3 bases from J, leaving 8 bases between. The CDR3 spans 14 residues. CDR3 amino acids: CASSLVGETDTQYF. The CDR3, as DNA: TGTGCCAGCAGCTTAGTGGGGGAGACAGATACGCAGTATTTT. Complete variable domain (other parts from reference TRBV11-3 and TRBJ2-3): EAGVVQSPRYKIIEKKQPVAFWCNPISGHNTLYWYLQNLGQGPELLIRYENEEAVDDSQLPKDRFSAERLKGVDSTLKIQPAELGDSAVYLCASSLVGETDTQYFGPGTRLTVL.

This clonotype occurred many times. V is TRBV12-3 or TRBV12-4 and J is TRBJ2-2, with D uncertain. Trimming shortened V by 11 bases and J by 3 bases, and 10 bases separated the two germline ends. The CDR3 length is 12 residues. CDR3 in amino acids: CASREYTGELFF. As DNA, the CDR3 is TGTGCCTCCCGAGAGTACACCGGGGAGCTGTTTTTT.

This clonotype was observed many times. The chain uses TRBV5-1 and TRBJ1-5; D is unclear. Germline lookup yields CDR1 SGHRS and CDR2 YFSETQ. Trimming removed 4 bases at V and 1 base at J, with 12 bases between. The CDR3 spans 15 residues. The CDR3 DNA follows: TGCGCCAGCAGCCCGAGTGGTGGCAGCAATCAGCCCCAGCATTTT. Translating gives CASSPSGGSNQPQHF.

The gene calls are TRBV19 and TRBJ1-5; D call uncertain. This CDR3 contains 14 residues. From germline, CDR1 is LNHDA and CDR2 SQIVND (reference sequence). V was shortened by 11 bases and J by 1 base, with 15 bases between the two germline ends. The CDR3 coding sequence is TGTGCCGCGAGAGCGGAAGGAAGCAATCAGCCCCAGCATTTT. It specifies CAARAEGSNQPQHF.

The table lists this clonotype with a few counts. The chain has TRBV7-6 and TRBJ2-5; TRBD2 agrees at 10 bases. The V gene end was trimmed by 1 base and the J gene end by 0 bases; junction bases not matched to a gene: 8. Germline V gives CDR1 SGHVS, CDR2 FNYEAQ. The CDR3 extends over 18 amino acids. The CDR3 DNA sequence: TGTGCCAGCAGCTTAGGGGTAGCGGGGGGCGCTTACCAAGAGACCCAGTACTTC. This codes for CASSLGVAGGAYQETQYF.

This clonotype was seen at least ten times. V usage is TRBV7-3 and J usage is TRBJ2-2, with D possibly being TRBD1 or TRBD2 (5 bases each). V was cut by 1 base and J by 0 bases, with 6 bases left in between. The CDR3 consists of 15 residues. CDR1 and CDR2 from the germline V gene are SGHTA and FQGTGA. The CDR3 region is CASSLMGANTGELFF. The CDR3 DNA is TGTGCCAGCAGCTTAATGGGGGCGAACACCGGGGAGCTGTTTTTT.

This clonotype was detected many times. The chain employs TRBV20-1 and TRBJ2-3; no clear D. Germline V CDR1 and CDR2: DFQATT, SNEGSKA (reference sequence). This CDR3 spans 13 amino acids. The V end lost 3 bases, the J end lost 2 bases, and 9 bases lay between the germline ends. As DNA, the CDR3 is TGCAGTGCTAGGTGGCCATTCACAGATACGCAGTATTTT. Amino acid sequence: CSARWPFTDTQYF.

This clonotype was seen a handful of times. The chain carries TRBV4-2 and TRBJ2-2; D remains unclear. V was shortened by 0 bases and J by 4 bases, with 3 bases between the two germline ends. Germline-derived CDR1 and CDR2 are LGHNA and YNFKEQ. CDR3 size: 13 residues. CDR3 sequence: CASSQDVTGELFF. The CDR3 nucleotides are TGTGCCAGCAGCCAAGATGTCACCGGGGAGCTGTTTTTT.

This clonotype has at least ten counts. The chain uses TRBV10-3 and TRBJ2-7; D unclear. CDR3 length: 11 amino acids. With 8 bases removed from V and 2 bases from J, the gap between germline ends came to 7 bases. CDR1 is ENHRY, CDR2 SYGVKD, per germline. CDR3 sequence reads: CAIGRAYEQYF. The CDR3 bases are TGTGCCATCGGACGGGCCTACGAGCAGTACTTC.

This clonotype was counted at least ten times. The CDR3 loop is CASSPRPTDSIEQYF. The CDR3 nucleotides are TGTGCCAGCAGCCCCCGCCCCACGGACTCCATCGAGCAGTACTTC. The V call is TRBV7-6, the J call TRBJ2-7; a weak D match, TRBD2 (5 bases). This CDR3 contains 15 residues. V gave up 5 bases and J gave up 6 bases, with 20 bases separating them. CDR1 SGHVS and CDR2 FNYEAQ come from the germline V gene.

The gene calls are TRBV7-6 and TRBJ2-7; perhaps TRBD1 as D (6 bases). V was cut by 1 base and J by 5 bases, with 12 bases left in between. The CDR3 spans 14 residues. Germline V CDR1 and CDR2: SGHVS, FNYEAQ. This CDR3 reads CASSLGVGGDEQYF. CDR3 sequence (DNA): TGTGCCAGCAGCTTAGGCGTAGGGGGTGACGAGCAGTACTTC. Full variable domain (missing parts from reference TRBV7-6 and TRBJ2-7): GAGVSQSPRYKVTKRGQDVALRCDPISGHVSLYWYRQALGQGPEFLTYFNYEAQQDKSGLPNDRFSAERPEGSISTLTIQRTEQRDSAMYRCASSLGVGGDEQYFGPGTRLTVT.

This clonotype was counted many times. The chain uses TRBV5-4 and TRBJ2-5; D is ambiguous. Germline loops: CDR1 SGHNT, CDR2 YYREEE (reference sequence). The ends were cut back, 4 bases at V and 5 bases at J, with 18 bases in the middle. This CDR3 is 15 amino acids long. The CDR3 reads CASSVTNSRSETQYF. The DNA of the CDR3 is TGTGCCAGCAGCGTGACAAATTCGAGGTCGGAGACCCAGTACTTC. The full variable domain, in which reference TRBV5-4 and TRBJ2-5 provide the parts outside the CDR3, is ETGVTQSPTHLIKTRGQQVTLRCSSQSGHNTVSWYQQALGQGPQFIFQYYREEENGRGNFPPRFSGLQFPNYSSELNVNALELDDSALYLCASSVTNSRSETQYFGPGTRLLVL.

This clonotype came up many times. The rearrangement links TRBV7-2 to TRBJ2-1; D unclear. Germline V gene data show CDR1 as SGHTA and CDR2 as FQGNSA. Trimming pared 0 bases from V and 3 bases from J, leaving 0 bases between. This CDR3 is 12 amino acids long. This CDR3 is CASSLAYNEQFF. Here the CDR3 DNA reads TGTGCCAGCAGCTTAGCCTACAATGAGCAGTTCTTC.

In this sample, this clonotype turned up many times. The chain links TRBV6-6 to TRBJ1-3; possible D gene TRBD1, 5 bases. CDR3 size: 15 residues. Trimming removed 6 bases from V and 2 bases from J, with 14 bases in between. CDR1 and CDR2 from the germline V gene are MNHNY and SVGAGI (reference sequence). CDR3 nucleotides: TGTGCCAGCAGCTTTATTCAGGGTGCTGGAAACACCATATATTTT. As protein: CASSFIQGAGNTIYF.

Only a few counts were recorded for this clonotype. This rearrangement joins TRBV20-1 to TRBJ2-7, with D maybe TRBD2 (5 bases). Trimming stripped 3 bases from V and 6 bases from J, with 12 bases between. This CDR3 has 12 residues. Germline lookup yields CDR1 DFQATT and CDR2 SNEGSKA (reference sequence). The CDR3 DNA reads TGCAGTGCTAGCGGTCGGAGGTTCGAGCAGTACTTC. Translated: CSASGRRFEQYF.

This clonotype was counted at least ten times. The chain uses TRBV20-1 and TRBJ2-2; D is tentatively TRBD1 or TRBD2 (6 bases each). Trimming left V 3 bases short and J 1 base short, with 9 bases between. The germline gives CDR1 DFQATT, CDR2 SNEGSKA (reference sequence). The CDR3 has 14 amino acids. The CDR3 reads CSASGGLNTGELFF. The CDR3 nucleotides are TGCAGTGCTAGTGGGGGGCTGAACACCGGGGAGCTGTTTTTT.

This clonotype was seen many times. The gene calls are TRBV12-3 or TRBV12-4 and TRBJ2-7, with 9 bases that match TRBD2. CDR3 length equals 14 residues. V dropped 5 bases and J dropped 4; count of bases not matched to a gene: 6. CDR3 residues: CASSDSGRGYEQYF. CDR3 nucleotide sequence: TGTGCCAGCAGTGATAGCGGGAGAGGGTACGAGCAGTACTTC.

This clonotype was picked up many times. The genes are TRBV6-1 and TRBJ1-2; D not resolved. The CDR3 is 18 residues long. V was pared by 1 base and J by 1 base, with 19 bases between. CDR1 MNHNS and CDR2 SASEGT come from the germline V gene. For the CDR3, the DNA is TGTGCCAGCAGTGAAGGTGGAATCCTTTGGAAAGATAACTATGGCTACACCTTC. This gives the protein CASSEGGILWKDNYGYTF.

This clonotype occurred a few times. The chain carries TRBV6-1 and TRBJ2-1; TRBD2 might be the D (5 bases). The CDR3 has 15 residues. The V gene lost 8 bases and the J gene lost 9 bases, with 23 bases spanning the gap. Germline CDR1 MNHNS, CDR2 SASEGT. The CDR3, as DNA: TGTGCCAGCGGTTTTGAGAGGGCAGGAGCGCGTGAGCAGTTCTTC. Encoded protein: CASGFERAGAREQFF.

This clonotype has a handful of counts. The chain is built from TRBV20-1 and TRBJ2-2; D perhaps matches TRBD1 (5 bases). The ends were cut back, 1 base at V and 5 bases at J, with 11 bases in the middle. The V gene's germline CDR1 is DFQATT and CDR2 SNEGSKA (reference sequence). The CDR3 runs 14 residues. The CDR3, as DNA: TGCAGTGCTAGAGCAGGGTGGGGAACCGGGGAGCTGTTTTTT. Translation: CSARAGWGTGELFF.

This clonotype has at least ten counts. This rearrangement joins TRBV5-4 to TRBJ2-7; 7 nucleotides match TRBD1. CDR1 is SGHNT and CDR2 is YYREEE in the germline V gene (reference sequence). CDR3 length equals 15 residues. V was clipped by 4 bases and J by 3 bases; unmatched bases: 10. CDR3 sequence reads: CASSEPPGQSYEQYF. CDR3 DNA: TGTGCCAGCAGCGAACCCCCGGGACAGAGCTACGAGCAGTACTTC.

This clonotype was counted ten times or more. The gene calls are TRBV2 and TRBJ1-6; no reliable D call. The CDR3 has 12 residues. V was cut by 7 bases and J by 4 bases, with 5 bases left in between. CDR1 is SNHLY, CDR2 FYNNEI, per germline. The CDR3 region has the DNA TGTGCCAGCACCCGTTATAATTCACCCCTCCACTTT. Translating gives CASTRYNSPLHF.

In its sample, this clonotype was seen a few times. The chain has TRBV24-1 and TRBJ1-6; D remains unclear. Germline V gives CDR1 KGHDR, CDR2 SFDVKD. The V and J ends lost 4 bases and 4 bases respectively, with 7 bases between them. This CDR3 comprises 14 residues. CDR3 nucleotides: TGTGCCACCAGTGACCGGGCTTATAATTCACCCCTCCACTTT. Residues: CATSDRAYNSPLHF.

The chain uses TRBV13 and TRBJ1-2; TRBD1 matches at 8 bases. The CDR3 runs to 14 residues. Germline V gene data show CDR1 as PRHDT and CDR2 as FYEKMQ (reference sequence). With 5 bases clipped from V and 2 bases from J, the junction kept 4 bases outside the gene matches. In DNA form, the CDR3 reads TGTGCCAGCAGCCGTAGGACAGGGAACTATGGCTACACCTTC. It codes for CASSRRTGNYGYTF.

This clonotype has a handful of counts. The chain has TRBV6-5 and TRBJ1-6; D possibly corresponds to TRBD1 (5 bases). There are 13 residues in the CDR3. CDR1 is MNHEY and CDR2 is SVGAGI in the germline V gene. The V gene lost 8 bases and the J gene lost 4 bases, with 9 bases spanning the gap. The CDR3 here is CASRGGYNSPLHF. The CDR3 nucleotides read TGTGCCAGCCGCGGGGGGTATAATTCACCCCTCCACTTT.

This clonotype was observed once. A much larger clone differs by one base, so this may be a read error. The chain uses TRBV10-3 and TRBJ2-7, with a possible D match to TRBD2 (6 bases). Germline lookup yields CDR1 ENHRY and CDR2 SYGVKD. V shed 7 bases and J shed 4 bases, with 17 bases lying between them. The CDR3 runs to 14 residues. In nucleotides, the CDR3 is TGTGCCATCACCCGGGGCAGGGAGGTTTACGAGCAGTACTTC. Encoded protein: CAITRGREVYEQYF.